The clone carrying this T cell receptor (beta chain) was seen just once. This sample is drawn from a study of cytomegalovirus exposure and HLA in healthy donors. The PCR had 60 Vbeta and 13 Jbeta primers. TCRdb's copy holds only in-frame clones and misses some; the assay was immunoSEQ multiplex PCR. The data contain some 130,000 clones, 79% of them singletons. CDR1 is SEHNR, CDR2 FQNEAQ, per germline (reference sequence). CDR3 length equals 16 residues. The V segment lost 3 bases and the J segment 6 bases; nucleotides outside the gene matches: 11. This receptor was identified in a middle-aged man in good health and CMV-seropositive. Source material: PBMCs. The chain carries TRBV7-9 and TRBJ2-3; TRBD2 matches at 8 bases. DNA of the CDR3: TGTGCCAGCAGCTTCCCCGAAAGCGGGAGTAGTGATACGCAGTATTTT. It is translated as CASSFPESGSSDTQYF.